This T cell receptor (beta chain) was retrieved from a study of shared clonotypes between healthy human individuals. Study-level results: Only blood was sampled; tissue repertoires likely differ.

Of note for this clone: Its antigen is unknown.

Without sorting, samples used some 100 million PBMCs for genomic DNA. The CDR3 totals 15 residues. Trimming left V 0 bases short and J 7 bases short, with 16 bases between. The germline CDR1 and CDR2 sequences are SGHRS and YFSETQ. Each subset's genomic DNA was shared equally among a number of immunoSEQ plates. PBMC DNA, left unsorted, was sequenced on ten immunoSEQ deep assay plates. Repertoires were generated with immunoSEQ multiplex PCR, while TCRdb's copy carries only in-frame clones and drops some. The table records about half a million clones, 75% to 85% of them present only once. J is TRBJ1-2 and V is TRBV5-1; tentative D call: TRBD1 (5 bases). Material for sequencing was PBMCs. The receptor was derived from a woman aged 40 to 55 in good health. Some clones in this sample may be carry-over from other donors' samples. CDR3 nucleotide sequence: TGCGCCAGCAGCTTGGATACGGGGGGTCAAGGTGGCTACACCTTC. The encoded protein is CASSLDTGGQGGYTF.